This TCR beta chain was sequenced in a study of T cells after yellow fever vaccination. Study findings and constraints: FACS-sorted repertoires might harbor abundant contaminating clonotypes from the bulk population.

The CDR3 consists of 17 residues. Looked up from germline, CDR1 is MGHDK and CDR2 is SYGVNS. V was pared by 1 base and J by 8 bases, with 11 bases of the junction left unmatched. Using its own MiXCR run on the 5' RACE reads, TCRdb lists one record per CDR3 protein. This table has 46,000 or so distinct CDR3 sequences, more than 6% appearing once. The clonotype comes from a man aged 25-40 years who received the YFV17D yellow fever vaccine. This sample comprised PBMCs, either bulk or a sorted T-cell subset (CD4+, CD8+, memory, or dextramer-sorted; not recorded which), obtained 45 days after the yellow fever booster vaccination. The J gene is TRBJ2-1, the V gene TRBV25-1; 10 bases fit TRBD2. CDR3 coding DNA: TGTGCCAGCAGTGAATCGATCCTAGCGGGAGTCAGGCATGAGCAGTTCTTC. Protein product: CASSESILAGVRHEQFF.